The clone carrying this TCR beta chain was counted ten times or more. These data are taken from a study of identical twins. TCRdb processed the 5' RACE reads anew with MiXCR; each CDR3 protein has one entry. Of 200,000 to 250,000 distinct CDR3 sequences detected, 6.5% to 8.5% appear once; the ten largest clones hold roughly 2%. Germline assignment: CDR1 SEHNR and CDR2 FQNEAQ (reference sequence). V was trimmed by 5 bases and J by 5 bases, leaving 16 bases between them. The CDR3 spans 15 residues. These records were also assigned to another study, of yellow fever vaccine responses in identical twins.

Sequenced input: memory (CD45RO+) T cells sorted from blood. This receptor was identified in a woman younger than 35 in good health. V and J are TRBV7-9 and TRBJ1-5; a weak D match, TRBD1 (6 bases). The chain's CDR3 is CASSPHRERHQPQHF. The CDR3 DNA follows: TGTGCCAGCAGCCCACACAGGGAAAGGCATCAGCCCCAGCATTTT.